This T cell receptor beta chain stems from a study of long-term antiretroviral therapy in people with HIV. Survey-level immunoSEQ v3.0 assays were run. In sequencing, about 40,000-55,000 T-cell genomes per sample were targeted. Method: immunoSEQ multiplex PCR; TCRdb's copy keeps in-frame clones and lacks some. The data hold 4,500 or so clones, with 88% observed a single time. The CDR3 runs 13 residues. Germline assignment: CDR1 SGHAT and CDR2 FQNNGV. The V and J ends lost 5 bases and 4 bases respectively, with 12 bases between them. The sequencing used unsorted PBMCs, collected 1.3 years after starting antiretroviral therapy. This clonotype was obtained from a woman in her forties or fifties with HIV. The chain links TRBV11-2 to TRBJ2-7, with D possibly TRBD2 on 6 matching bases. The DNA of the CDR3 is TGTGCCAGCAGCCCGGGACTGATTTACGAGCAGTACTTC. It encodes CASSPGLIYEQYF.